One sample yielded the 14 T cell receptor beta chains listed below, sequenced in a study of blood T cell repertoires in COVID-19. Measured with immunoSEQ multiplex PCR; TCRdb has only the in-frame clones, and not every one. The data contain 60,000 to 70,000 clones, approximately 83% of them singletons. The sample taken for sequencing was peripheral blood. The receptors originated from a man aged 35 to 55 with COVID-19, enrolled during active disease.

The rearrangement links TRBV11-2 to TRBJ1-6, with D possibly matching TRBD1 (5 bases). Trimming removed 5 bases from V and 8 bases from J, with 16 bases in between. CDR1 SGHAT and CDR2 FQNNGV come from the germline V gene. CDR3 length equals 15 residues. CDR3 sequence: CASSIRGGGDSPLHF. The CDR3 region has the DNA TGTGCCAGCAGCATACGCGGGGGAGGCGATTCACCCCTCCACTTT.

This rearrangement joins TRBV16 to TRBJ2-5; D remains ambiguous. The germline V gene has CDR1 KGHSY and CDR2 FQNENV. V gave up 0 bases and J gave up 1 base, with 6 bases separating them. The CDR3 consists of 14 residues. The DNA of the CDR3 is TGTGCCAGCAGCCAATCGCAGGTCCAAGAGACCCAGTACTTC. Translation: CASSQSQVQETQYF.

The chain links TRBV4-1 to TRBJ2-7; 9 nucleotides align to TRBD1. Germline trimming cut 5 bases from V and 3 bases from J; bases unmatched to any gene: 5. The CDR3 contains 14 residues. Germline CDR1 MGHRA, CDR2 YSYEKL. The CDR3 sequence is CASSTGTGSYEQYF. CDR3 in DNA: TGCGCCAGCAGCACCGGGACAGGGAGCTACGAGCAGTACTTC.

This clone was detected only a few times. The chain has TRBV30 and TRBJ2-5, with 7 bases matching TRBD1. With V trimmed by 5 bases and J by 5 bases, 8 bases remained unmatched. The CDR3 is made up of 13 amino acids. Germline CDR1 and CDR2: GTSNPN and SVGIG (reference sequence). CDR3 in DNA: TGTGCCTGGGGTTCAGGGGGTGGGGAGACCCAGTACTTC. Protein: CAWGSGGGETQYF.

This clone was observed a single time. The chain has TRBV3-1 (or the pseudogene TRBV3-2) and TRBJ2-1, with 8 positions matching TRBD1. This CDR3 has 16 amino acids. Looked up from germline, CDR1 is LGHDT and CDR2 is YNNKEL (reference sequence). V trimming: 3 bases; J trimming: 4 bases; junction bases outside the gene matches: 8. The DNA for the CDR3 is TGTGCCAGCAGCCACCGGGGACAGGAGCTGTACAATGAGCAGTTCTTC. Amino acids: CASSHRGQELYNEQFF.

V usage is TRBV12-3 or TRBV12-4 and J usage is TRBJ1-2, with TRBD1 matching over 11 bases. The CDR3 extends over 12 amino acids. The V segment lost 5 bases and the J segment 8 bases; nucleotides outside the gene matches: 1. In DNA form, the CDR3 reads TGTGCCAGCAGTGGGACAGGGGGAGGCTACACCTTC. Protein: CASSGTGGGYTF.

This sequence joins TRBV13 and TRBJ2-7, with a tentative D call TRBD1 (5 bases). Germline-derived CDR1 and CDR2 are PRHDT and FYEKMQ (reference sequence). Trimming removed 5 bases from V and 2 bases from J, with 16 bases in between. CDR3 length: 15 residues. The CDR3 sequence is CASSERQYPPYEQYF. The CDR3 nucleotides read TGTGCCAGCAGCGAAAGACAGTACCCCCCCTACGAGCAGTACTTC.

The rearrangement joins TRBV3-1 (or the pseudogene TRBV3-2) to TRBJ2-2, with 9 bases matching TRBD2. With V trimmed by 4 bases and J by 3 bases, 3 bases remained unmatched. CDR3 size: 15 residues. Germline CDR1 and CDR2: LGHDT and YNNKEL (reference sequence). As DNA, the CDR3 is TGTGCCAGCAGCCGAGGCGGGGGGGACACCGGGGAGCTGTTTTTT. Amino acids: CASSRGGGDTGELFF.

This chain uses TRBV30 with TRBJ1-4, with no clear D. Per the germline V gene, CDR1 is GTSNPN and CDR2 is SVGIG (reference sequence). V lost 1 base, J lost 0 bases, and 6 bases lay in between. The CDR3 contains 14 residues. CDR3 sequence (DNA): TGTGCCTGGAGTGATATTGCAACTAATGAAAAACTGTTTTTT. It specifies CAWSDIATNEKLFF.

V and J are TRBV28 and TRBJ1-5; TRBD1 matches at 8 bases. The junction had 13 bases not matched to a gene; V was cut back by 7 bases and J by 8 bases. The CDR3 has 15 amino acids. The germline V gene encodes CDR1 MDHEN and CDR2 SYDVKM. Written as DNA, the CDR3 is TGTGCCAGCAAAAGCGGACAGGGCAAAACGGAGCCCCAGCATTTT. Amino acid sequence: CASKSGQGKTEPQHF.

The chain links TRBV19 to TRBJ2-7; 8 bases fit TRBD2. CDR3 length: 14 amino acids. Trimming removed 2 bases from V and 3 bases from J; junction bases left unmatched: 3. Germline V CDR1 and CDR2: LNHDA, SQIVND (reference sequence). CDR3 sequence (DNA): TGTGCCAGTAGTATAACCGGGGGGGTCTACGAGCAGTACTTC. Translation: CASSITGGVYEQYF.

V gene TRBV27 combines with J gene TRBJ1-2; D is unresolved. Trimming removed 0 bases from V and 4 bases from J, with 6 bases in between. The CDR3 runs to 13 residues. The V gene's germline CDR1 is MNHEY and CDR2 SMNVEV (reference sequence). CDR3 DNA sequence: TGTGCCAGCAGTTTATCTGGACTCTATGGCTACACCTTC. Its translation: CASSLSGLYGYTF.

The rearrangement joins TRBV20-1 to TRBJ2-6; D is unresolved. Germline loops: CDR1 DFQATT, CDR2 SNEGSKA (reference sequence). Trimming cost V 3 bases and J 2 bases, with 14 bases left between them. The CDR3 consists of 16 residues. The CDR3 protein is CSASLQATTGANVLTF. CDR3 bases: TGCAGTGCTAGTTTGCAGGCCACCACTGGGGCCAACGTCCTGACTTTC.

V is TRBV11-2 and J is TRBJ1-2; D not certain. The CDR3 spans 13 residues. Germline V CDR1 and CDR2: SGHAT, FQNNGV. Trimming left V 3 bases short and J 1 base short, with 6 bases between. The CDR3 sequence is CASSFGSNYGYTF. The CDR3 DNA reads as TGTGCCAGCAGCTTCGGTAGTAACTATGGCTACACCTTC.